This T cell receptor (beta chain) was found in a study of patients and donors after allogeneic stem cell transplantation. MiXCR was run by TCRdb on the RT-PCR reads, yielding one entry per CDR3 protein. The table shows roughly 960,000 distinct CDR3 sequences, with under 20% occurring only once. With 3 bases clipped from V and 7 bases from J, the junction kept 6 bases outside the gene matches. Germline CDR1 and CDR2: DFQATT and SNEGSKA (reference sequence). This CDR3 region has 13 residues. Sequencing input: blood, either unsorted or a sorted T cell fraction (not recorded which). This sequence joins TRBV20-1 and TRBJ2-1; the match to TRBD1 covers 7 bases. The sequence derives from a human donor who was either an allogeneic HSCT recipient or a stem cell or donor lymphocyte infusion donor (not recorded which). It is not recorded whose cells these are; they may come from a transplant donor. As DNA, the CDR3 is TGCAGTGCTAGCCCACCAGGGGGTAATGAGCAGTTCTTC. It encodes CSASPPGGNEQFF.